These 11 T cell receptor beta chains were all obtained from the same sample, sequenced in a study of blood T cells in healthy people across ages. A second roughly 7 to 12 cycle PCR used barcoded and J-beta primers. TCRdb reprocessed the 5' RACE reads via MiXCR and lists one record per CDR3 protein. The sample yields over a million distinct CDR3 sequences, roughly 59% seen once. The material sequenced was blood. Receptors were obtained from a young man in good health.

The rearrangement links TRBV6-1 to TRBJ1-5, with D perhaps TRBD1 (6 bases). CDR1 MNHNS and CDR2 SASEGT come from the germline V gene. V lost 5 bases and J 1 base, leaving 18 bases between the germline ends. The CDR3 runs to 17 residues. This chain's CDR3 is CASSLKPGQVSNQPQHF. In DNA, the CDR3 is TGTGCCAGCAGTCTCAAACCGGGACAAGTGAGCAATCAGCCCCAGCATTTT.

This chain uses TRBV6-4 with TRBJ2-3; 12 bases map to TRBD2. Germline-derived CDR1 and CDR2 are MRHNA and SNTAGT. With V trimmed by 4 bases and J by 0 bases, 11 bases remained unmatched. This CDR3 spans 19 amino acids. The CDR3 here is CASSASLTSGGASTDTQYF. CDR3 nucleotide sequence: TGTGCCAGCAGTGCCTCTTTGACTAGCGGGGGAGCCAGCACAGATACGCAGTATTTT.

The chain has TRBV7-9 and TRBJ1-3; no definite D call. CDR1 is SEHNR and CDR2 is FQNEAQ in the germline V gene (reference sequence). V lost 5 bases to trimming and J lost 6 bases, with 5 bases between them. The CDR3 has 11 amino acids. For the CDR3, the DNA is TGTGCCAGCAGCAGTAAAAACACCATATATTTT. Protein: CASSSKNTIYF. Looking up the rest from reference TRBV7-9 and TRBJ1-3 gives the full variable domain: DTGVSQNPRHKITKRGQNVTFRCDPISEHNRLYWYRQTLGQGPEFLTYFQNEAQLEKSRLLSDRFSAERPKGSFSTLEIQRTEQGDSAMYLCASSSKNTIYFGEGSWLTVV.

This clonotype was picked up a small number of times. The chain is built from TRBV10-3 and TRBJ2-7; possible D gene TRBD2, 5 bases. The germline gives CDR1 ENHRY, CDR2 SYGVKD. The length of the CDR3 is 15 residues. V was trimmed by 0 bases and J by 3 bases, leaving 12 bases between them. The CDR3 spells CAISESEVLDYEQYF. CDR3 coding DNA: TGTGCCATCAGTGAGTCGGAGGTTTTGGACTACGAGCAGTACTTC.

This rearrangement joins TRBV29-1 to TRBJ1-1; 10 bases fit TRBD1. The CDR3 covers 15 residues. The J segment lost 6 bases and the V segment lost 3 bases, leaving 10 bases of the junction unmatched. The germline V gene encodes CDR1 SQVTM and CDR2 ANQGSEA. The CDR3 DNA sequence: TGCAGCGTTGACAGGGACAGGGGTCGACGGGCTGAAGCTTTCTTT. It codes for CSVDRDRGRRAEAFF.

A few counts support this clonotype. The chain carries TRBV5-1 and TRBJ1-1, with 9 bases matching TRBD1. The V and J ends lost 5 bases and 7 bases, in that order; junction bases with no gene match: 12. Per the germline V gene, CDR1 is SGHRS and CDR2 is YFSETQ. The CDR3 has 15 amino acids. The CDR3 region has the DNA TGCGCCAGCAGGGAGACAGGGGGTCCGTCTATTGAAGCTTTCTTT. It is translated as CASRETGGPSIEAFF. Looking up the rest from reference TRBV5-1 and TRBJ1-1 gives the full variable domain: KAGVTQTPRYLIKTRGQQVTLSCSPISGHRSVSWYQQTPGQGLQFLFEYFSETQRNKGNFPGRFSGRQFSNSRSEMNVSTLELGDSALYLCASRETGGPSIEAFFGQGTRLTVV.

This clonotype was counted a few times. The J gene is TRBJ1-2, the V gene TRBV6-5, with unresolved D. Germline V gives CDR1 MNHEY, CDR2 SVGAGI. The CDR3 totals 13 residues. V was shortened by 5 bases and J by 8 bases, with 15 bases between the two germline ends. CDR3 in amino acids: CASSDAGLKGYTF. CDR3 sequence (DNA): TGTGCCAGCAGTGACGCGGGGTTGAAGGGCTACACCTTC.

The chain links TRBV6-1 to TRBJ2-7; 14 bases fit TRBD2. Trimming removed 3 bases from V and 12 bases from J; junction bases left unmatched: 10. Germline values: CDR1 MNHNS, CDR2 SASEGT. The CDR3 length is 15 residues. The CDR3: CASSDLGLAGEAMYF. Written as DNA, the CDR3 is TGTGCCAGCAGTGACTTGGGACTAGCGGGAGAGGCTATGTACTTC.

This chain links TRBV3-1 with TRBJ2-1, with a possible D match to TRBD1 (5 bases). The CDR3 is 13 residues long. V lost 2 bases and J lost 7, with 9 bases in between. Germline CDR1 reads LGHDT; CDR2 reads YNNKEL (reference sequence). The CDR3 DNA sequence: TGTGCCAGCAGCCAATCCCCAGGGAATGAGCAGTTCTTC. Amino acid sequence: CASSQSPGNEQFF.

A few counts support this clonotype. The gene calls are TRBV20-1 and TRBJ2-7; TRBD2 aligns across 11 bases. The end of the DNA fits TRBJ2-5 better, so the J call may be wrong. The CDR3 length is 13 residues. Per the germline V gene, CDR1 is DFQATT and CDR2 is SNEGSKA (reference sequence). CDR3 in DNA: TGCAGTGCCGGGACTAGCGGCGGAGAGACCCAGTACTTC. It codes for CSAGTSGGETQYF.

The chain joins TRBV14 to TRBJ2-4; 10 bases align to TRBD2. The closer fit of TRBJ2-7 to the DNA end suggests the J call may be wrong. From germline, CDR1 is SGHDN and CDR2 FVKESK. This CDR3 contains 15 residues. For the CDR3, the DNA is TGTGCCAGCAGCCAAATTCTAGCGGGAGCATACGAGCAGTACTTC. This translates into CASSQILAGAYEQYF.